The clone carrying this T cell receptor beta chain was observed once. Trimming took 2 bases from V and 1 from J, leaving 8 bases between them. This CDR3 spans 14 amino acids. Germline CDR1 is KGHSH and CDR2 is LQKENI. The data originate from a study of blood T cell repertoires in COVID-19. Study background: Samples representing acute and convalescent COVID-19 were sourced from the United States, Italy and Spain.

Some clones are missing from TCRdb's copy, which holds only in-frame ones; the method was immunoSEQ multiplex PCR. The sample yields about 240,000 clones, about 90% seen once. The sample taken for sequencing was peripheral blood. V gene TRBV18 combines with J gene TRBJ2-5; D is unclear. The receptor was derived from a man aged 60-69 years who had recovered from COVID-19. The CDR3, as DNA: TGTGCCAGCTCACCAGGGCAGATCCAAGAGACCCAGTACTTC. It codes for CASSPGQIQETQYF.